This T cell receptor beta chain derives from a study of blood T cell repertoires in COVID-19. Trimming removed 4 bases at V and 4 bases at J, with 29 bases between. CDR1 SGHDN and CDR2 FVKESK come from the germline V gene. The CDR3 spans 19 residues. Original analysis: The assay estimated nucleated cells by amplifying reference gene primers. Sequencing was performed with immunoSEQ multiplex PCR; in TCRdb, only in-frame clones are kept and a portion is missing. The V and J calls and the clone size are those of that table, but D and trimming were determined from the DNA. The table shows more than 200,000 clones, with approximately 90% occurring only once.

The sequence came from a man between 65 and 85 years old with acute or convalescent COVID-19. The sequencing sample was made of peripheral blood. The chain is built from TRBV14 and TRBJ2-7; D possibly corresponds to TRBD2 (6 bases). This CDR3 reads CASSRAPGLSTRRQYEQYF. The CDR3 DNA follows: TGTGCCAGCAGCCGTGCGCCGGGACTCTCCACCCGTAGGCAGTACGAGCAGTACTTC.